What follows describes a single TCR beta chain. The antigen is unknown. This sample is part of a study of regulatory T cells. Study results and caveats: Skewed V and J usage and few unique V-J pairs marked patient repertoires, most in Tregs. In CD3G-deficient patients, conventional CD4+ T cells were enriched for hydrophobic CDR3 residues at positions 6 and 7.

All CD3G-deficient patients showed autoimmunity, more severe in two. At testing, patients were 2 to 39 years old, with reduced naive and increased memory T-cell proportions. Regulatory (CD25-high CD127-low) and conventional (CD25-low CD127-high) CD4+ T cells were sorted separately. Germline assignment: CDR1 MDHEN and CDR2 SYDVKM. V gave up 5 bases and J gave up 3 bases, with 9 bases separating them. This CDR3 has 13 amino acids. Primers: 52 TRBV forward and 13 TRBJ reverse. The protocol was immunoSEQ multiplex PCR, while the TCRdb copy is restricted to in-frame clones and leaves out a portion. The sample lists about 34,000 clones, 93% seen once, with around 0.98% in the top ten.

Sequenced input: conventional CD4+ T cells sorted from blood. The clonotype comes from a child aged 2-9 years with CD3G deficiency. V usage is TRBV28 and J usage is TRBJ2-3, with a possible D match to TRBD2 (6 bases). The CDR3 DNA sequence: TGTGCCAGCAGTCGGGACTCGACAGATACGCAGTATTTT. Encoded protein: CASSRDSTDTQYF. Drawing the rest from reference TRBV28 and TRBJ2-3, the complete variable domain is DVKVTQSSRYLVKRTGEKVFLECVQDMDHENMFWYRQDPGLGLRLIYFSYDVKMKEKGDIPEGYSVSREKKERFSLILESASTNQTSMYLCASSRDSTDTQYFGPGTRLTVL.